This T cell receptor (beta chain) is drawn from a study of T cells after posttransplantation cyclophosphamide. Cyclophosphamide on days +3 and +4 followed busulfan-fludarabine conditioning and a marrow graft. Findings of the study overall: Tissue-infiltrating T cells from skin or gut overlapped little with blood T cells. Later blood repertoires were often dominated by clones from the donor CD8+ memory compartment.

Looked up from germline, CDR1 is LNHDA and CDR2 is SQIVND (reference sequence). The CDR3 is made up of 14 amino acids. The V end lost 1 base, the J end lost 3 bases, and 10 bases lay between the germline ends. About this clone: The antigen remains undetermined.

Method: immunoSEQ multiplex PCR; TCRdb's copy keeps in-frame clones and lacks some. The sample contains tens of thousands of clones, 86% of which appear only once. The sample consisted of PBMCs, taken after allogeneic stem cell transplant with posttransplant cyclophosphamide. The rearrangement joins TRBV19 to TRBJ2-7; weak D call: TRBD1 (6 bases). This TCR was sampled from a female patient aged 30 to 40 who received an allogeneic stem cell transplant from an unrelated donor, was CMV-positive, and had no GVHD. Some of the T cells might come from the graft donor. The CDR3 DNA reads as TGTGCCAGTAGTATAGTCAGGGGCAACTACGAGCAGTACTTC. Its protein is CASSIVRGNYEQYF.